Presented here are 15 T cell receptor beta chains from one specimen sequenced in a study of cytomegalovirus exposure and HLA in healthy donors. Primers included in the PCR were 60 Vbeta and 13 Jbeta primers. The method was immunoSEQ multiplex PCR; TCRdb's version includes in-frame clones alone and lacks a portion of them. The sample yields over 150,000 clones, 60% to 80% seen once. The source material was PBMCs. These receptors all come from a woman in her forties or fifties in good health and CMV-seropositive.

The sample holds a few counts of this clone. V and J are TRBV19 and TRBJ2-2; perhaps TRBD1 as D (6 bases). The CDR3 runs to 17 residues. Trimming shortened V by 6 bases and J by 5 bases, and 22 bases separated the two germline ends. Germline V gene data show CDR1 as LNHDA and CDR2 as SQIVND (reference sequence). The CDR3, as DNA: TGTGCCAGTAGGCGCAGGGGCGCCATCATAGGTACCGGGGAGCTGTTTTTT. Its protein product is CASRRRGAIIGTGELFF.

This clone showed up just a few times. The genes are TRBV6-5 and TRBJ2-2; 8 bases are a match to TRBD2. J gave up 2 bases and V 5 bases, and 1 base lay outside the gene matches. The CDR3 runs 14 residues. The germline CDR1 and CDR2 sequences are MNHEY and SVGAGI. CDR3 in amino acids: CASSSGSNTGELFF. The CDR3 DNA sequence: TGTGCCAGCAGTAGCGGGAGCAACACCGGGGAGCTGTTTTTT.

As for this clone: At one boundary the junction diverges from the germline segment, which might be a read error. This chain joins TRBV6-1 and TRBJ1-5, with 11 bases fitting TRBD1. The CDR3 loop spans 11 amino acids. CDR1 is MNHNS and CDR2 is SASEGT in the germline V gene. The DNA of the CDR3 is TGTGCCAGCAGTGAAATGGGACAGGGGGATTTT. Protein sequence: CASSEMGQGDF.

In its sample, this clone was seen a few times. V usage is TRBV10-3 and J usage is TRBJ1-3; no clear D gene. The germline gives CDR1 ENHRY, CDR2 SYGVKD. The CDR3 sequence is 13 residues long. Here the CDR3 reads CACGRSSGNTIYF. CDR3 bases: TGTGCGTGTGGTAGGAGCTCTGGAAACACCATATATTTT.

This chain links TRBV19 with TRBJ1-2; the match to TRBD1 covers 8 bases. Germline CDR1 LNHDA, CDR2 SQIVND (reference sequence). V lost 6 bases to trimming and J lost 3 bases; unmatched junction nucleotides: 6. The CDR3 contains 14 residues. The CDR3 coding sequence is TGTGCCAGTAGCGGGACAGGAGTCCACTATGGCTACACCTTC. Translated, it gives CASSGTGVHYGYTF.

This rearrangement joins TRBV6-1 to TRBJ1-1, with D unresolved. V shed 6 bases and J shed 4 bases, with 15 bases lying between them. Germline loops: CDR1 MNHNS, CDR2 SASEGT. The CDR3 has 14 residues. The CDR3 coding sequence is TGTGCCAGCAGAGCTCTGTTAATCGGCACTGAAGCTTTCTTT. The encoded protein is CASRALLIGTEAFF.

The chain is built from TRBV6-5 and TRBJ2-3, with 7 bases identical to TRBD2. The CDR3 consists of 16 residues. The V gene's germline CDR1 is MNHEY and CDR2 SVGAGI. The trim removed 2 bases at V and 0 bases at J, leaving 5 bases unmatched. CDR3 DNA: TGTGCCAGCAGTTACCGGGGGGTTAGTAGCACAGATACGCAGTATTTT. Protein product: CASSYRGVSSTDTQYF.

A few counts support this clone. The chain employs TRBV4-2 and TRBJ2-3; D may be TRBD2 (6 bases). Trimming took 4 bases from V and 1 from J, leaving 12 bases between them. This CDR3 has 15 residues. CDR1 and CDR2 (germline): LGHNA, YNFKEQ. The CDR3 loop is CASSLRGGGTDTQYF. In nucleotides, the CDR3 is TGTGCCAGCAGCCTTCGGGGAGGTGGCACAGATACGCAGTATTTT.

CDR3 sequence: CASSSTGGGNTEAFF. CDR3 coding DNA: TGTGCCAGCAGCTCGACAGGGGGGGGGAACACTGAAGCTTTCTTT. The rearrangement uses TRBV7-6 and TRBJ1-1; 9 bases are shared with TRBD1. Germline V lookup: CDR1 SGHVS, CDR2 FNYEAQ. The CDR3 covers 15 residues. Trimming cost V 4 bases and J 1 base; bases outside gene matches: 4.

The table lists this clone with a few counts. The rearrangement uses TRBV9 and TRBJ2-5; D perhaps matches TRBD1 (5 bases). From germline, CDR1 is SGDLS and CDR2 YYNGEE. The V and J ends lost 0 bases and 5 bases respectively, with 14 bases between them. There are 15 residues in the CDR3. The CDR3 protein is CASSVAPGIEETQYF. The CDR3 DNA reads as TGTGCCAGCAGCGTAGCTCCAGGGATCGAGGAGACCCAGTACTTC.

CDR3 nucleotides: TGTGCCTGGAGGGTAGGGGGCGCGTGGTGGACCGGGGAGCTGTTTTTT. It is translated as CAWRVGGAWWTGELFF. V usage is TRBV30 and J usage is TRBJ2-2; TRBD1 matches 7 bases. V dropped 3 bases and J dropped 5; count of bases not matched to a gene: 12. This CDR3 spans 16 amino acids. Germline V lookup: CDR1 GTSNPN, CDR2 SVGIG (reference sequence). Together with reference TRBV30 and TRBJ2-2, the CDR3 gives the full variable domain: SQTIHQWPATLVQPVGSPLSLECTVEGTSNPNLYWYRQAAGRGLQLLFYSVGIGQISSEVPQNLSASRPQDRQFILSSKKLLLSDSGFYLCAWRVGGAWWTGELFFGEGSRLTVL.

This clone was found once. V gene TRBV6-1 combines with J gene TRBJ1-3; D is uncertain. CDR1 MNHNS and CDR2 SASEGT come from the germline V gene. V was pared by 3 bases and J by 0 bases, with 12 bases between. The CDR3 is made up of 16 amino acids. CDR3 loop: CASSEFFTSSGNTIYF. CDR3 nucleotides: TGTGCCAGCAGTGAGTTCTTCACTTCCTCTGGAAACACCATATATTTT.

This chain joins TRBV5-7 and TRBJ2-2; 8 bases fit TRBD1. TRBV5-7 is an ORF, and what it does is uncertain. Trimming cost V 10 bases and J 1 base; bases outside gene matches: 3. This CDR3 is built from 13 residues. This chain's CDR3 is CAWTGKNTGELFF. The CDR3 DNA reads TGTGCCTGGACAGGGAAGAACACCGGGGAGCTGTTTTTT.

The CDR3 bases are TGTGCCAGCACTGGGGACTTGGGGACCCAGTACTTC. It translates to CASTGDLGTQYF. The chain employs TRBV6-6 and TRBJ2-5; D possibly corresponds to TRBD2 (6 bases). The V and J ends lost 7 bases and 7 bases respectively, with 13 bases between them. The CDR3 covers 12 residues. Germline lookup yields CDR1 MNHNY and CDR2 SVGAGI (reference sequence).

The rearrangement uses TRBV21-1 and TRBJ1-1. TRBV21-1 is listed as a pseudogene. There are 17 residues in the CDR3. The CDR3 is CASSKKGGVILNTEAFF. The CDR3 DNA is TGTGCCAGCAGCAAAAAGGGAGGGGTAATATTGAACACTGAAGCTTTCTTT.